This is a list of T cell receptor beta chains from one sample in a study of blood T cell repertoires in COVID-19. TCRdb keeps only in-frame clones here, not all; method: immunoSEQ multiplex PCR. In the table there are 200,000 to 250,000 clones, roughly 80% of which are singletons. Sequenced: peripheral blood. The receptors stem from a woman aged 80 or over with acute or convalescent COVID-19. The CDR3 runs from the conserved cysteine through the conserved F or W. A D gene is named only where the DNA matches it firmly. The size entry is marked missing in some rows and otherwise reads once, few, many or a size class.

d_call j_call clone_size v_call cdr3_aa cdr3_nt
. TRBJ2-5 . TRBV13 CASSSVTVRETQYF TGTGCCAGCAGCTCCGTGACAGTGAGAGAGACCCAGTACTTC
. TRBJ2-5 . TRBV9 CASSPMTDRTQYF TGTGCCAGCAGCCCGATGACAGATCGGACCCAGTACTTC
. TRBJ2-2 . TRBV18 CASSPYRATGELFF TGTGCCAGCTCACCTTACAGGGCCACCGGGGAGCTGTTTTTT
. TRBJ2-2 once TRBV12-3/TRBV12-4 CASSLGGAGELFF TGTGCCAGCAGTTTAGGGGGCGCCGGGGAGCTGTTTTTT
. TRBJ1-5 . TRBV28 CASTQGYQPQHF TGTGCCAGCACGCAGGGCTATCAGCCCCAGCATTTT
. TRBJ1-5 . TRBV19 CASSKVTGNGQPQHF TGTGCCAGTTCGAAGGTCACAGGGAACGGTCAGCCCCAGCATTTT
TRBD1 TRBJ1-2 . TRBV24-1 CATSDLTGNRDGYTF TGTGCCACCAGTGACCTGACAGGGAATAGGGATGGCTACACCTTC
. TRBJ1-5 . TRBV6-2/TRBV6-3 CASSYRTGQHVISSNQPQHF TGTGCCAGCAGTTACCGGACTGGACAGCACGTCATTTCTAGCAATCAGCCCCAGCATTTT
TRBD1 TRBJ2-5 once TRBV18 CASSPPSSPGGETQYF TGTGCCAGCTCACCACCGTCCAGCCCAGGGGGAGAGACCCAGTACTTC
TRBD1 TRBJ2-7 . TRBV5-1 CASSWGQGFAYEQYF TGCGCCAGCAGCTGGGGACAGGGGTTCGCCTACGAGCAGTACTTC
. TRBJ2-3 . TRBV10-3 CAISERRTVDEYF TGTGCCATCAGTGAGCGGCGGACAGTTGATGAGTATTTT
. TRBJ2-2 . TRBV6-4 CASSRSTGELFF TGTGCCAGCAGTAGGAGCACCGGGGAGCTGTTTTTT
. TRBJ2-7 few TRBV7-9 CASSPPMSNYEQYF TGTGCCAGCAGCCCCCCGATGAGTAATTACGAGCAGTACTTC
. TRBJ1-1 once TRBV3-1/TRBV3-2 CASSQSDPQRGLGAFF TGTGCCAGCAGCCAATCGGACCCACAGCGGGGTCTAGGCGCTTTCTTT
. TRBJ1-2 . TRBV19 CASQTATEGYTF TGTGCCAGCCAGACCGCGACAGAAGGCTACACCTTC
TRBD2 TRBJ2-7 once TRBV28 CASSPAGGEFHEQYF TGTGCCAGCAGTCCAGCGGGGGGCGAGTTCCACGAGCAGTACTTC
TRBD2 TRBJ2-7 . TRBV27 CASSDVGLGGPEQYF TGTGCCAGCAGTGACGTGGGACTAGGGGGGCCGGAGCAGTACTTC
. TRBJ1-3 . TRBV6-5 CASSRGVSGNTIYF TGTGCCAGCAGCCGCGGGGTCTCTGGAAACACCATATATTTT
TRBD1 TRBJ2-3 . TRBV6-5 CASSPGTGTDTQYF TGTGCCAGCAGCCCCGGGACAGGCACAGATACGCAGTATTTT
TRBD1 TRBJ1-2 . TRBV19 CASSRQGLNYGYTF TGTGCCAGTAGTAGACAGGGTTTAAACTATGGCTACACCTTC
TRBD1 TRBJ1-5 . TRBV11-2 CASSSQGASNQPQHF TGTGCCAGCAGTTCACAGGGGGCTAGCAATCAGCCCCAGCATTTT
TRBD2 TRBJ2-2 once TRBV7-3 CASSLMSGDTGELFF TGTGCCAGCAGCTTAATGAGCGGGGACACCGGGGAGCTGTTTTTT
. TRBJ2-3 . TRBV2 CASSEVVNTQYF TGTGCCAGCAGTGAAGTAGTAAATACGCAGTATTTT
. TRBJ1-2 . TRBV7-9 CASSLDSNYGYTF TGTGCCAGCAGCTTGGACAGTAACTATGGCTACACCTTC
TRBD1 TRBJ2-7 . TRBV23-1 CASKPGQGKSYEQYF TGCGCCAGCAAACCGGGACAGGGGAAGTCCTACGAGCAGTACTTC
TRBD1 TRBJ2-5 . TRBV5-1 CASISGTGGQETQYF TGCGCCAGCATTTCCGGGACAGGGGGCCAAGAGACCCAGTACTTC
. TRBJ2-7 . TRBV12-5 CASDQGGPPYEQYF TGTGCTAGTGATCAGGGGGGTCCCCCCTACGAGCAGTACTTC
TRBD1 TRBJ1-6 few TRBV3-1/TRBV3-2 CAASGQAYSPLHF TGTGCCGCCTCGGGACAGGCTTATTCACCCCTCCACTTT
. TRBJ1-5 . TRBV19 CASHVGTASNQPQHF TGTGCCAGTCATGTAGGGACTGCTAGCAATCAGCCCCAGCATTTT
. TRBJ2-7 . TRBV19 CASSIGQPSYEQYF TGTGCCAGTAGTATAGGACAGCCCTCCTACGAGCAGTACTTC
TRBD1 TRBJ1-6 few TRBV4-1 CASSQATGGRNNSPLHF TGCGCCAGCAGCCAAGCCACAGGGGGGAGAAATAATTCACCCCTCCACTTT
. TRBJ2-1 . TRBV11-1 CASSLGGGEQFF TGTGCCAGCAGCTTAGGAGGGGGAGAGCAGTTCTTC
. TRBJ2-5 . TRBV3-1/TRBV3-2 CASSQLTGRGETQYF TGTGCCAGCAGCCAACTGACAGGGCGGGGAGAGACCCAGTACTTC
. TRBJ1-1 . TRBV28 CASSARMGNTEAFF TGTGCCAGCAGTGCTAGAATGGGGAACACTGAAGCTTTCTTT
TRBD1 TRBJ2-2 once TRBV24-1 CATSDPGQGTGELFF TGTGCCACCAGTGATCCCGGACAGGGCACCGGGGAGCTGTTTTTT
TRBD2 TRBJ2-2 once TRBV11-2 CASSLYPIAGVLNTGELFF TGTGCCAGCAGCTTATACCCAATAGCGGGAGTGCTGAACACCGGGGAGCTGTTTTTT
TRBD1 TRBJ2-3 . TRBV5-1 CASSLIRTGADTQYF TGCGCCAGCAGCTTAATTAGGACAGGGGCAGATACGCAGTATTTT
. TRBJ2-5 . TRBV6-6 CASISAEGKETQYF TGTGCCAGCATTTCGGCGGAGGGTAAGGAGACCCAGTACTTC
. TRBJ2-3 . TRBV11-2 CASSLGAGTDTQYF TGTGCCAGCAGCTTAGGAGCGGGCACAGATACGCAGTATTTT
TRBD2 TRBJ2-2 few TRBV24-1 CATLAGADTGELFF TGTGCCACTCTAGCGGGAGCGGACACCGGGGAGCTGTTTTTT
. TRBJ1-5 few TRBV6-5 CASSAIPFNQPQHF TGTGCCAGCAGCGCTATTCCGTTCAATCAGCCCCAGCATTTT
TRBD1 TRBJ2-4 . TRBV5-4 CASSLGGTKNIQYF TGTGCCAGCAGCTTAGGGGGCACCAAAAACATTCAGTACTTC
TRBD2 TRBJ2-7 . TRBV24-1 CATSAVAGDAAEQYF TGTGCCACCAGTGCTGTAGCGGGGGACGCGGCCGAGCAGTACTTC